This T cell receptor beta chain was identified in a study of cytomegalovirus exposure and HLA in healthy donors. Study results and limitations: Researchers reportedly found TCR beta sequences accurately predicted most subjects' HLA-A and HLA-B alleles.

On this clone itself: Its target is not known.

The CDR3 is 14 residues long. Germline V CDR1 and CDR2: MNHNY, SVGAGI (reference sequence). V lost 3 bases and J 5 bases, leaving 14 bases between the germline ends. The PCR employed 60 Vbeta primers together with 13 Jbeta primers. The table came from immunoSEQ multiplex PCR; TCRdb's copy has only in-frame clones and leaves some out. The record lists some 120,000 clones, of which the ten most abundant hold 6.8%. Sample: PBMCs. The chain carries TRBV6-6 and TRBJ2-7; D is possibly TRBD2 (6 bases). The sequence came from a man aged 35 to 55 in good health and CMV-seropositive. The DNA for the CDR3 is TGTGCCAGCAGTTATGCGGAGGGCCAGGACGAGCAGTACTTC. As protein: CASSYAEGQDEQYF.